The 30 T cell receptor beta chains below all came from one sample that was sequenced in a study of cytomegalovirus exposure and HLA in healthy donors. PCR employed 60 Vbeta and 13 Jbeta primers. Sequencing was performed with immunoSEQ multiplex PCR; in TCRdb, only in-frame clones are kept and a portion is missing. The sample totals roughly 100,000 clones. Sample: PBMCs. The origin of the receptors is a man aged 45 to 65 in good health and CMV-seronegative.

The gene calls are TRBV19 and TRBJ1-1; no clear D. The CDR3 covers 13 residues. V lost 7 bases, J lost 4 bases, and 13 bases lay in between. Per germline, CDR1 LNHDA and CDR2 SQIVND (reference sequence). CDR3: CASKPLASTEAFF. CDR3 coding DNA: TGTGCCAGTAAACCTCTCGCCAGCACTGAAGCTTTCTTT.

The chain carries TRBV4-3 and TRBJ1-1; no clear D gene. CDR3 length: 15 amino acids. From germline, CDR1 is LGHNA and CDR2 YSLEER. V shed 3 bases and J shed 2 bases, with 13 bases lying between them. The CDR3 DNA reads as TGCGCCAGCAGCCACGCGGCGAAGATTAACACTGAAGCTTTCTTT. Translation: CASSHAAKINTEAFF.

The chain employs TRBV10-3 and TRBJ1-2, with D unclear. Per germline, CDR1 ENHRY and CDR2 SYGVKD. The CDR3 runs 13 residues. The V end lost 6 bases, the J end lost 6 bases, and 14 bases lay between the germline ends. Written as DNA, the CDR3 is TGTGCCATCAGAGCCGGGTACCAGAATGGCTACACCTTC. This sequence encodes CAIRAGYQNGYTF.

The chain's CDR3 is CASSQVAEIYEQYF. CDR3 sequence (DNA): TGTGCCAGCAGCCAAGTTGCGGAGATCTACGAGCAGTACTTC. This chain links TRBV4-2 with TRBJ2-7, with unresolved D. Germline-derived CDR1 and CDR2 are LGHNA and YNFKEQ. Between the trimmed V and J ends, which lost 1 base and 3 bases, there was a span of 10 bases. This CDR3 is 14 amino acids long.

The rearrangement joins TRBV7-2 to TRBJ1-1; D remains unclear. The V gene lost 5 bases and the J gene lost 5 bases, with 12 bases spanning the gap. The germline V gene has CDR1 SGHTA and CDR2 FQGNSA. The CDR3 runs 13 residues. The CDR3 DNA follows: TGTGCCAGCAGCGCAGAGCGGGTGACTGAAGCTTTCTTT. This codes for CASSAERVTEAFF.

The chain employs TRBV18 and TRBJ1-1; the match to TRBD1 covers 10 bases. The CDR3 spans 17 residues. V shed 3 bases and J 0 bases; nucleotides not matched to a gene: 7. Per germline, CDR1 KGHSH and CDR2 LQKENI. The CDR3 here is CASSPLGTGVMNTEAFF. The CDR3 DNA reads TGTGCCAGCTCACCGTTGGGGACAGGGGTAATGAACACTGAAGCTTTCTTT.

CDR3 sequence (DNA): TGCGCCAGCAGCCAAGAAGGGGGGGCCTCATTCACAGATACGCAGTATTTT. It encodes CASSQEGGASFTDTQYF. The chain carries TRBV4-3 and TRBJ2-3, with D possibly TRBD2 on 7 matching bases. With 0 bases removed from V and 2 bases from J, the gap between germline ends came to 15 bases. The germline V gene encodes CDR1 LGHNA and CDR2 YSLEER. The CDR3 totals 17 residues.

V usage is TRBV6-6 and J usage is TRBJ2-7; D possibly corresponds to TRBD1 (6 bases). Germline V gene sequence: CDR1 MNHNY, CDR2 SVGAGI (reference sequence). CDR3 size: 15 residues. V dropped 6 bases and J dropped 2 bases, with 17 bases sitting between them. As DNA, the CDR3 is TGTGCCAGCAGCAGACCACAGGGTGCGACCTACGAGCAGTACTTC. As protein: CASSRPQGATYEQYF.

The rearrangement links TRBV5-5 to TRBJ2-3; the match to TRBD1 covers 9 bases. The germline gives CDR1 SGHKS, CDR2 YYEKEE (reference sequence). CDR3 length: 16 residues. Losses at the gene ends were 3 bases for V and 1 base for J; bases not matched to a gene: 6. CDR3 nucleotide sequence: TGTGCCAGCAGCTCTGGACAGGGGCTGGGCACAGATACGCAGTATTTT. Its translation: CASSSGQGLGTDTQYF. Looking up the rest from reference TRBV5-5 and TRBJ2-3 gives the full variable domain: DAGVTQSPTHLIKTRGQQVTLRCSPISGHKSVSWYQQVLGQGPQFIFQYYEKEERGRGNFPDRFSARQFPNYSSELNVNALLLGDSALYLCASSSGQGLGTDTQYFGPGTRLTVL.

The rearrangement links TRBV5-1 to TRBJ2-2, with 11 bases matching TRBD2. The CDR3 has 15 amino acids. CDR1 SGHRS and CDR2 YFSETQ come from the germline V gene. The V and J ends lost 4 bases and 7 bases, in that order; junction bases with no gene match: 6. The CDR3 region has the DNA TGCGCCAGCAGCCCGACTAGCGGGGAGGACGGGGAGCTGTTTTTT. Residues: CASSPTSGEDGELFF.

V is TRBV2 and J is TRBJ1-1, with TRBD1 matching 8 bases. The V and J ends lost 3 bases and 3 bases, in that order; junction bases with no gene match: 3. The CDR3 length is 14 residues. Germline CDR1 and CDR2: SNHLY and FYNNEI. This chain's CDR3 is CASSDPTGDTEAFF. The CDR3 region has the DNA TGTGCCAGCAGTGACCCGACAGGGGACACTGAAGCTTTCTTT.

This chain connects TRBV5-1 to TRBJ2-7; 11 nucleotides line up with TRBD1. V gave up 0 bases and J gave up 4 bases; unmatched junction bases: 3. Germline CDR1 SGHRS, CDR2 YFSETQ. The CDR3 totals 15 residues. The DNA for the CDR3 is TGCGCCAGCAGCTTGGTAGGGACAGGGGGGTACGAGCAGTACTTC. Its protein is CASSLVGTGGYEQYF.

The V and J genes are TRBV6-5 and TRBJ1-5; D is unresolved. Germline values: CDR1 MNHEY, CDR2 SVGAGI. The CDR3 has 14 amino acids. V gave up 8 bases and J gave up 0 bases, with 11 bases separating them. For the CDR3, the DNA is TGTGCCAGCGCTGCGGGGATTAGCAATCAGCCCCAGCATTTT. Translating gives CASAAGISNQPQHF.

The CDR3 sequence: CASRSQGASRNEQFF. The CDR3 nucleotides are TGTGCCAGCAGGTCACAGGGGGCCTCGAGGAATGAGCAGTTCTTC. V and J are TRBV6-5 and TRBJ2-1; 9 bases agree with TRBD1. This CDR3 has 15 amino acids. The germline V gene has CDR1 MNHEY and CDR2 SVGAGI. Trimming removed 6 bases from V and 7 bases from J; junction bases left unmatched: 10.

The chain couples TRBV27 to TRBJ2-7, with D perhaps TRBD1 (5 bases). Per germline, CDR1 MNHEY and CDR2 SMNVEV (reference sequence). V was shortened by 2 bases and J by 0 bases, with 8 bases between the two germline ends. This CDR3 comprises 14 residues. The CDR3 DNA reads TGTGCCAGCAGTTTAACAGGAATCTCCTACGAGCAGTACTTC. As protein: CASSLTGISYEQYF.

The J gene is TRBJ1-5, the V gene TRBV7-9; a possible D gene is TRBD1 (6 bases). CDR3 length equals 15 residues. V was clipped by 4 bases and J by 6 bases, with 16 bases between them. The germline CDR1 and CDR2 sequences are SEHNR and FQNEAQ (reference sequence). The CDR3 sequence is CASSSKSGEGQPQHF. CDR3 in DNA: TGTGCCAGCAGCTCTAAGTCAGGGGAGGGTCAGCCCCAGCATTTT.

The V call is TRBV2, the J call TRBJ2-7; D possibly corresponds to TRBD2 (5 bases). V lost 7 bases to trimming and J lost 1 base, with 14 bases between them. CDR3 length: 14 residues. Germline CDR1 and CDR2: SNHLY and FYNNEI. CDR3 sequence: CASNGGSDSYEQYF. DNA for the CDR3: TGTGCCAGCAATGGAGGTAGCGATTCCTACGAGCAGTACTTC.

The CDR3 spells CASSGYAGQPQHF. The CDR3 nucleotides are TGTGCCAGCAGTGGCTATGCGGGTCAGCCCCAGCATTTT. The gene calls are TRBV2 and TRBJ1-5; no reliable D call. Trimming shortened V by 4 bases and J by 6 bases, and 10 bases separated the two germline ends. This CDR3 is built from 13 residues. Germline values: CDR1 SNHLY, CDR2 FYNNEI.

The chain carries TRBV29-1 and TRBJ1-2, with D possibly being TRBD1 (5 bases). Trimming stripped 3 bases from V and 8 bases from J, with 13 bases between. The germline CDR1 and CDR2 sequences are SQVTM and ANQGSEA. The CDR3 length is 12 residues. The CDR3 sequence is CSVDLGLGGYTF. CDR3 bases: TGCAGCGTTGATTTGGGACTAGGGGGCTACACCTTC.

The rearrangement uses TRBV27 and TRBJ2-7; 7 bases fit TRBD1. J gave up 3 bases and V 6 bases, and 11 bases lay outside the gene matches. The CDR3 length is 15 residues. Germline V gene sequence: CDR1 MNHEY, CDR2 SMNVEV (reference sequence). The DNA for the CDR3 is TGTGCCAGCAGACAACCATCCAGGGGGATCTACGAGCAGTACTTC. Amino acid sequence: CASRQPSRGIYEQYF.

V usage is TRBV7-9 and J usage is TRBJ2-1; TRBD1 aligns across 11 bases. Germline V gene data show CDR1 as SEHNR and CDR2 as FQNEAQ (reference sequence). The CDR3 contains 15 residues. The V segment lost 5 bases and the J segment 8 bases; nucleotides outside the gene matches: 8. DNA of the CDR3: TGTGCCAGCAGCCCGCGGACAGGGGGCTTGGATGAGCAGTTCTTC. Amino acids: CASSPRTGGLDEQFF.

The chain carries TRBV7-9 and TRBJ2-5, with a possible D match to TRBD2 (5 bases). Deletions cut 0 bases from V and 2 bases from J, with 10 bases between. The germline CDR1 and CDR2 sequences are SEHNR and FQNEAQ (reference sequence). This CDR3 contains 15 residues. The CDR3 sequence is CASSLARVTQETQYF. CDR3 bases: TGTGCCAGCAGCTTAGCGAGGGTGACACAAGAGACCCAGTACTTC.

V gene TRBV29-1 combines with J gene TRBJ1-1; 7 positions match TRBD1. Germline values: CDR1 SQVTM, CDR2 ANQGSEA. This CDR3 contains 13 residues. Trimming took 0 bases from V and 5 from J; bases not matched to a gene: 3. CDR3 in amino acids: CSVEEDRLTEAFF. The CDR3, as DNA: TGCAGCGTTGAAGAGGACAGGCTTACTGAAGCTTTCTTT.

The chain's CDR3 is CASSPGQADEQYF. In nucleotides, the CDR3 is TGTGCCAGCAGTCCCGGACAGGCAGATGAGCAGTACTTC. This chain uses TRBV6-5 with TRBJ2-7, with 7 bases identical to TRBD1. CDR1 is MNHEY, CDR2 SVGAGI, per germline. This CDR3 has 13 amino acids. V gave up 5 bases and J gave up 7 bases; unmatched junction bases: 8.

Details on this clone: Other nucleotide sequences in the sample specify the same CDR3. This chain connects TRBV18 to TRBJ2-5; D might be TRBD2 (5 bases). This CDR3 spans 12 amino acids. V lost 1 base, J lost 5 bases, and 5 bases lay in between. Germline V gives CDR1 KGHSH, CDR2 LQKENI. The CDR3 protein is CASSPRGETQYF. The CDR3 DNA reads as TGTGCCAGCTCACCACGCGGGGAGACCCAGTACTTC. Full variable domain (rest looked up from reference TRBV18 and TRBJ2-5): NAGVMQNPRHLVRRRGQEARLRCSPMKGHSHVYWYRQLPEEGLKFMVYLQKENIIDESGMPKERFSAEFPKEGPSILRIQQVVRGDSAAYFCASSPRGETQYFGPGTRLLVL.

V is TRBV5-6 and J is TRBJ1-3; D is uncertain. Germline loops: CDR1 SGHDT, CDR2 YYEEEE. The CDR3 runs 17 residues. Between the trimmed V and J ends, which lost 1 base and 2 bases, there was a span of 16 bases. The CDR3 here is CASSLFQAFKAGNTIYF. The CDR3 DNA is TGTGCCAGCAGCTTGTTCCAGGCTTTTAAAGCTGGAAACACCATATATTTT.

V gene TRBV27 combines with J gene TRBJ2-7, with 7 bases aligning to TRBD1. CDR1 is MNHEY and CDR2 is SMNVEV in the germline V gene (reference sequence). The CDR3 runs to 13 residues. V dropped 5 bases and J dropped 7; count of bases not matched to a gene: 8. CDR3 nucleotide sequence: TGTGCCAGCAGTCGGGACAGTTTGAGAGAGCAGTACTTC. Its translation is CASSRDSLREQYF.

The gene calls are TRBV25-1 and TRBJ1-1; 7 nucleotides align to TRBD1. The J segment lost 5 bases and the V segment lost 7 bases, leaving 10 bases of the junction unmatched. The CDR3 is made up of 14 amino acids. Germline V gives CDR1 MGHDK, CDR2 SYGVNS. CDR3 DNA sequence: TGTGCCAGCACCCTAACAGGGGCTGAGACTGAAGCTTTCTTT. Translation: CASTLTGAETEAFF.

V and J are TRBV7-2 and TRBJ2-3; 9 bases map to TRBD2. The J segment lost 3 bases and the V segment lost 3 bases, leaving 4 bases of the junction unmatched. The length of the CDR3 is 15 residues. CDR1 is SGHTA and CDR2 is FQGNSA in the germline V gene. In DNA, the CDR3 is TGTGCCAGCAGCTTGCCAGCGGGGGGAACAGATACGCAGTATTTT. It specifies CASSLPAGGTDTQYF.

The chain carries TRBV29-1 and TRBJ1-5; D is unclear. This CDR3 is 13 amino acids long. Trimming shortened V by 4 bases and J by 0 bases, and 7 bases separated the two germline ends. Germline values: CDR1 SQVTM, CDR2 ANQGSEA. The DNA for the CDR3 is TGCAGCGTTGCACAGAGTAGCAATCAGCCCCAGCATTTT. Translated, it gives CSVAQSSNQPQHF. Variable domain in full (rest from reference TRBV29-1 and TRBJ1-5): SAVISQKPSRDICQRGTSLTIQCQVDSQVTMMFWYRQQPGQSLTLIATANQGSEATYESGFVIDKFPISRPNLTFSTLTVSNMSPEDSSIYLCSVAQSSNQPQHFGDGTRLSIL.